Presented here are 11 T cell receptor beta chains from one specimen sequenced in a study of control samples from healthy donors and cancer patients. Generated by immunoSEQ multiplex PCR, the TCRdb table keeps only in-frame clones and is missing some. The sample yields about 180,000 clones, around 94% seen once. Sequenced input: blood. Receptors originate from a woman aged 18-29 years in good health.

The chain uses TRBV12-3 or TRBV12-4 and TRBJ1-2; no clear D gene. This CDR3 spans 12 amino acids. V gave up 3 bases and J gave up 3 bases, with 5 bases separating them. CDR3 DNA sequence: TGTGCCAGCAGTTTGCGGGACTATGGCTACACCTTC. This gives the protein CASSLRDYGYTF.

This clone was seen just once. The genes are TRBV7-2 and TRBJ2-7; D is uncertain. Germline CDR1 reads SGHTA; CDR2 reads FQGNSA. CDR3 size: 14 residues. Trimming removed 1 base at V and 1 base at J, with 8 bases between. The CDR3 bases are TGTGCCAGCAGCTTAGGGCTGTTATCCTACGAGCAGTACTTC. It yields the protein CASSLGLLSYEQYF.

J is TRBJ1-1 and V is TRBV2, with D uncertain. V dropped 7 bases and J dropped 5 bases, with 20 bases sitting between them. Germline-derived CDR1 and CDR2 are SNHLY and FYNNEI. This CDR3 region has 15 residues. CDR3 in amino acids: CASTLFGEGGTEAFF. The CDR3 DNA reads TGTGCCAGCACCTTGTTTGGGGAGGGAGGTACTGAAGCTTTCTTT.

This chain links TRBV2 with TRBJ1-2; 9 bases match TRBD1. Trimming at V came to 6 bases and at J to 6 bases, leaving 8 bases not matched to a gene. The germline gives CDR1 SNHLY, CDR2 FYNNEI. The CDR3 totals 14 residues. This CDR3 is CASRTTGGADGYTF. In DNA, the CDR3 is TGTGCCAGCAGGACGACAGGGGGGGCCGATGGCTACACCTTC.

The chain has TRBV10-3 and TRBJ1-4; D is unresolved. This CDR3 spans 17 amino acids. With 4 bases removed from V and 0 bases from J, the gap between germline ends came to 15 bases. The germline CDR1 and CDR2 sequences are ENHRY and SYGVKD. For the CDR3, the DNA is TGTGCCATCAGTGTTGGGAACTTAGGGCCAACTAATGAAAAACTGTTTTTT. This codes for CAISVGNLGPTNEKLFF.

The chain links TRBV3-1 (or the pseudogene TRBV3-2) to TRBJ2-7, with 11 nucleotides matching TRBD1. The germline V gene encodes CDR1 LGHDT and CDR2 YNNKEL (reference sequence). This CDR3 is 14 amino acids long. V shed 4 bases and J 4 bases; nucleotides not matched to a gene: 3. CDR3 sequence reads: CASSRDRGVYEQYF. The CDR3 DNA sequence: TGTGCCAGCAGCCGGGACAGGGGGGTATACGAGCAGTACTTC.

Concerning this clone itself: In the same sample, other DNA sequences code for this CDR3. The V gene is TRBV4-3, the J gene TRBJ2-3, with unresolved D. The V end lost 0 bases, the J end lost 5 bases, and 9 bases lay between the germline ends. This CDR3 is 14 amino acids long. CDR1 is LGHNA, CDR2 YSLEER, per germline. The CDR3 nucleotides read TGCGCCAGCAGCCAAGATCGGGCCGGAGATACGCAGTATTTT. Translating it yields CASSQDRAGDTQYF.

The chain is built from TRBV7-9 and TRBJ2-3; perhaps TRBD2 as D (5 bases). Germline assignment: CDR1 SEHNR and CDR2 FQNEAQ (reference sequence). V lost 1 base to trimming and J lost 0 bases, with 17 bases between them. The CDR3 runs to 18 residues. CDR3 coding DNA: TGTGCCAGCAGCTTAGGTACCCTACGTCGGACTAGCACAGATACGCAGTATTTT. It is translated as CASSLGTLRRTSTDTQYF.

This chain uses TRBV10-3 with TRBJ1-2, with TRBD1 matching 7 bases. The CDR3 is made up of 16 amino acids. The germline V gene encodes CDR1 ENHRY and CDR2 SYGVKD. With V trimmed by 8 bases and J by 0 bases, 12 bases remained unmatched. The chain's CDR3 is CAIPATGEDANYGYTF. DNA of the CDR3: TGTGCCATCCCAGCAACAGGGGAAGATGCTAACTATGGCTACACCTTC.

V is TRBV6-5 and J is TRBJ1-1, with D uncertain. Germline V gene lookup returns CDR1 MNHEY and CDR2 SVGAGI. Trimming removed 7 bases at V and 8 bases at J, with 14 bases between. This CDR3 has 12 residues. The CDR3, as DNA: TGTGCCAGCACCAGGAAAGGCGGAGAAGCTTTCTTT. Translation gives CASTRKGGEAFF.

Points on this clone: Other DNA sequences in this specimen translate into the identical CDR3. The chain employs TRBV25-1 and TRBJ2-1; 8 nucleotides line up with TRBD2. V shed 3 bases and J 9 bases; nucleotides not matched to a gene: 13. The CDR3 has 16 amino acids. CDR1 is MGHDK, CDR2 SYGVNS, per germline. CDR3 protein: CASSEADGRALGEQFF. The CDR3 bases are TGTGCCAGCAGTGAGGCCGACGGGAGGGCCTTAGGTGAGCAGTTCTTC.